This entry lists 5 T cell receptor beta chains sequenced from one sample in a study of T cell changes during pregnancy in multiple sclerosis. Produced via immunoSEQ multiplex PCR; TCRdb's table is partial and in-frame only. This sample has roughly 89,000 clones, with 85% to 95% found just once. The starting material was peripheral blood, obtained in the first trimester of pregnancy. These TCRs come from a female donor with multiple sclerosis, enrolled in a pregnancy study.

The chain uses TRBV27 and TRBJ2-1; D call uncertain. The CDR3 loop spans 15 amino acids. The germline V gene has CDR1 MNHEY and CDR2 SMNVEV (reference sequence). The germline V and J ends were trimmed by 7 bases and 5 bases, with 18 bases remaining between them. CDR3 bases: TGTGCCAGCAACAAACTATCGGGTCCTAACAATGAGCAGTTCTTC. This sequence encodes CASNKLSGPNNEQFF.

CDR3 loop: CASSVADNSYEQYF. The CDR3 DNA follows: TGTGCCAGCAGCGTAGCTGACAACTCCTACGAGCAGTACTTC. The chain combines TRBV9 with TRBJ2-7; D is unresolved. Germline CDR1 SGDLS, CDR2 YYNGEE. V lost 0 bases and J lost 0, with 7 bases in between. The CDR3 is 14 residues long.

The CDR3 DNA sequence: TGTGCCAGCAGTGAAAACAGGGGTTACGAGCAGTACTTC. Amino acid sequence: CASSENRGYEQYF. The chain couples TRBV6-1 to TRBJ2-7; TRBD1 matches at 7 bases. The CDR3 runs to 13 residues. Trimming cost V 2 bases and J 4 bases; bases outside gene matches: 2. Per the germline V gene, CDR1 is MNHNS and CDR2 is SASEGT.

V is TRBV18 and J is TRBJ1-6, with 8 bases identical to TRBD1. J was trimmed by 9 bases and V by 3 bases; bases with no gene match: 7. The CDR3 consists of 15 residues. Per the germline V gene, CDR1 is KGHSH and CDR2 is LQKENI. In DNA form, the CDR3 reads TGTGCCAGCTCACCCATTGACAGGGGTGGTTCACCCCTCCACTTT. Its protein is CASSPIDRGGSPLHF.

This sequence joins TRBV9 and TRBJ2-1; 14 nucleotides match TRBD2. V was clipped by 0 bases and J by 2 bases; unmatched bases: 4. From germline, CDR1 is SGDLS and CDR2 YYNGEE. CDR3 length: 18 residues. As DNA, the CDR3 is TGTGCCAGCAGCGTAGGACTAGCGGGGGGGCATGCCTACAATGAGCAGTTCTTC. It encodes CASSVGLAGGHAYNEQFF.